This TCR beta chain was observed in a study of blood T cell repertoires in COVID-19. Study-wide background: Acute-phase and convalescent COVID-19 samples originated in the United States, Italy and Spain. Nucleic acid was either cDNA or gDNA, and it came from T cells, B-cell-depleted T cells, or PBMCs.

With V trimmed by 9 bases and J by 3 bases, 13 bases remained unmatched. This CDR3 region has 16 residues. Germline-derived CDR1 and CDR2 are MNHNY and SVGAGI (reference sequence). Per the authors' pipeline: Nucleated cell number was recorded as an estimate derived from reference gene primer amplification. Libraries were prepared by immunoSEQ multiplex PCR; TCRdb keeps only in-frame clonotypes and omits some of them. That table supplies the V and J calls and clone size; D and trimming were determined from the DNA. The table includes about 71,000 clones, roughly 82% detected once. J is TRBJ2-7 and V is TRBV6-6; TRBD1 aligns across 11 bases. The origin of this receptor is a woman of 80 years or more with acute or convalescent COVID-19. Sequences were obtained from peripheral blood. The CDR3 DNA sequence: TGTGCCAGTACTTCAAAAACCGGGACAGGGGGCTACGAGCAGTACTTC. It yields the protein CASTSKTGTGGYEQYF.